Listed here are 25 T cell receptor beta chains from one sample, sequenced in a study of cytomegalovirus exposure and HLA in healthy donors. It was with 60 Vbeta and 13 Jbeta primers that the PCR ran. Produced via immunoSEQ multiplex PCR; TCRdb's table is partial and in-frame only. The profile covers around 150,000 clones, with 65% to 80% appearing a single time and 4.7% taken by the ten largest. The sample taken for sequencing was PBMCs. These receptors all stem from a man aged 18-30 years in good health and CMV-seropositive.

The genes are TRBV9 and TRBJ1-1; 7 bases are shared with TRBD1. Germline V CDR1 and CDR2: SGDLS, YYNGEE. The trim removed 0 bases at V and 3 bases at J, leaving 5 bases unmatched. The CDR3 extends over 15 amino acids. CDR3 sequence (DNA): TGTGCCAGCAGCGTAGGTGGGACAGAGGACACTGAAGCTTTCTTT. Protein sequence: CASSVGGTEDTEAFF.

This clone was detected only a few times. This chain links TRBV9 with TRBJ2-5; tentatively, D is TRBD2 (6 bases). Germline CDR1 reads SGDLS; CDR2 reads YYNGEE. V was shortened by 0 bases and J by 4 bases, with 13 bases between the two germline ends. The CDR3 is 15 amino acids. CDR3 bases: TGTGCCAGCAGCGTAGCTGTGACTAGTCGAGAGACCCAGTACTTC. Translated: CASSVAVTSRETQYF.

V is TRBV2 and J is TRBJ2-3; 15 bases align to TRBD2. CDR1 and CDR2 (germline): SNHLY, FYNNEI. The J segment lost 6 bases and the V segment lost 9 bases, leaving 13 bases of the junction unmatched. The CDR3 consists of 17 residues. CDR3 amino acids: CARDLGLAGGPGDTQYF. The CDR3 region has the DNA TGTGCCAGAGATCTCGGACTAGCGGGGGGGCCTGGGGATACGCAGTATTTT.

The chain uses TRBV11-1 and TRBJ1-2; 7 bases align to TRBD1. The length of the CDR3 is 17 residues. V dropped 5 bases and J dropped 0; count of bases not matched to a gene: 12. Per germline, CDR1 SGHAT and CDR2 FQDESV (reference sequence). Written as DNA, the CDR3 is TGTGCCAGCAGCCCTCGGGACAGCTTTTTAGCTAACTATGGCTACACCTTC. Its protein is CASSPRDSFLANYGYTF. The whole variable domain, remainder taken from reference TRBV11-1 and TRBJ1-2, is EAEVAQSPRYKITEKSQAVAFWCDPISGHATLYWYRQILGQGPELLVQFQDESVVDDSQLPKDRFSAERLKGVDSTLKIQPAELGDSAMYLCASSPRDSFLANYGYTFGSGTRLTVV.

V gene TRBV10-2 combines with J gene TRBJ2-1, with D possibly TRBD2 on 6 matching bases. The V end was cut by 1 base, the J end by 6 bases, with 13 bases between. Germline CDR1 WSHSY, CDR2 SAAADI. The CDR3 has 15 residues. CDR3 sequence: CASSEYSGASNEQFF. CDR3 DNA sequence: TGCGCCAGCAGTGAGTATAGCGGTGCGTCCAATGAGCAGTTCTTC.

This sequence joins TRBV29-1 and TRBJ2-5; possibly TRBD1 for D (6 bases). This CDR3 spans 16 amino acids. The germline gives CDR1 SQVTM, CDR2 ANQGSEA. V shed 6 bases and J shed 5 bases, with 25 bases lying between them. The CDR3 loop is CSVRHMGTPMDETQYF. In DNA form, the CDR3 reads TGCAGCGTCCGCCACATGGGGACACCCATGGACGAGACCCAGTACTTC.

V usage is TRBV6-1 and J usage is TRBJ2-1, with TRBD2 matching 8 bases. CDR3 length: 18 amino acids. Trimming took 1 base from V and 3 from J; bases not matched to a gene: 11. Germline assignment: CDR1 MNHNS and CDR2 SASEGT. Here the CDR3 reads CASSEVRAAGVLYNEQFF. The CDR3 DNA is TGTGCCAGCAGTGAAGTAAGGGCAGCGGGGGTTCTCTACAATGAGCAGTTCTTC.

This chain connects TRBV27 to TRBJ1-6; D uncertain. V dropped 3 bases and J dropped 0 bases, with 15 bases sitting between them. The CDR3 is 18 amino acids. Per the germline V gene, CDR1 is MNHEY and CDR2 is SMNVEV (reference sequence). The chain's CDR3 is CASSLLTPASSYNSPLHF. The CDR3 DNA reads as TGTGCCAGCAGTTTGTTGACTCCAGCGAGCTCCTATAATTCACCCCTCCACTTT.

This chain links TRBV6-1 with TRBJ1-5; possibly TRBD1 for D (6 bases). Trimming removed 5 bases at V and 3 bases at J, with 11 bases between. The V gene's germline CDR1 is MNHNS and CDR2 SASEGT. This CDR3 has 14 amino acids. The CDR3 DNA is TGTGCCAGCAGTACACAGGGTTTCAATCAGCCCCAGCATTTT. This gives the protein CASSTQGFNQPQHF.

V gene TRBV11-3 combines with J gene TRBJ1-1; D remains unclear. Germline assignment: CDR1 SGHNT and CDR2 YENEEA. The CDR3 covers 13 residues. The ends were cut back, 5 bases at V and 1 base at J, with 8 bases in the middle. As DNA, the CDR3 is TGTGCCAGCAGCACAAGTGAGAACACTGAAGCTTTCTTT. Residues: CASSTSENTEAFF.

The V and J genes are TRBV5-4 and TRBJ2-7; 7 bases map to TRBD2. The J call is doubtful: the DNA matches TRBJ2-1 better. This CDR3 comprises 15 residues. Germline loops: CDR1 SGHNT, CDR2 YYREEE (reference sequence). The CDR3 is CASSSKAGTYNEQFF. CDR3 bases: TGTGCCAGCAGCTCAAAAGCGGGAACCTACAATGAGCAGTTCTTC.

The chain links TRBV5-6 to TRBJ2-5, with 10 bases aligning to TRBD1. With V trimmed by 0 bases and J by 4 bases, 6 bases remained unmatched. The CDR3 totals 16 residues. The germline V gene encodes CDR1 SGHDT and CDR2 YYEEEE. The CDR3 protein is CASSLDWDRGGETQYF. The CDR3 DNA reads as TGTGCCAGCAGCTTGGATTGGGACAGGGGAGGAGAGACCCAGTACTTC.

The chain carries TRBV6-1 and TRBJ1-5; 10 nucleotides match TRBD1. V lost 4 bases, J lost 2 bases, and 14 bases stayed unmatched. This CDR3 has 19 residues. Germline CDR1 reads MNHNS; CDR2 reads SASEGT. For the CDR3, the DNA is TGTGCCAGCAGTGCAGACTTTCACGGGACAGGGGCCGGCAATCAGCCCCAGCATTTT. Translating it yields CASSADFHGTGAGNQPQHF.

This clone has more than one count but fewer than ten. The chain recombines TRBV6-5 with TRBJ1-1; D might be TRBD1 (5 bases). The CDR3 loop spans 13 amino acids. V dropped 6 bases and J dropped 5 bases, with 13 bases sitting between them. Germline CDR1 is MNHEY and CDR2 is SVGAGI. The CDR3 nucleotides are TGTGCCAGCAGCCAACCTCAGGGTACTGAAGCTTTCTTT. It codes for CASSQPQGTEAFF.

This clone appeared a few times. The CDR3 loop reads CASSPRTGGGITGANVLTF. The DNA of the CDR3 is TGTGCCAGCTCACCACGGACAGGGGGCGGGATAACTGGGGCCAACGTCCTGACTTTC. The chain couples TRBV18 to TRBJ2-6, with 11 bases aligning to TRBD1. The V gene's germline CDR1 is KGHSH and CDR2 LQKENI. V gave up 1 base and J gave up 2 bases; unmatched junction bases: 7. The CDR3 runs to 19 residues.

The sample holds a few counts of this clone. The V and J genes are TRBV5-1 and TRBJ1-1; 8 bases align to TRBD1. In germline, CDR1 is SGHRS, CDR2 YFSETQ. The V gene end was trimmed by 1 base and the J gene end by 4 bases; junction bases not matched to a gene: 6. There are 15 residues in the CDR3. CDR3 amino acids: CASSLLQGEGTEAFF. Written as DNA, the CDR3 is TGCGCCAGCAGCTTGTTACAGGGGGAAGGCACTGAAGCTTTCTTT. The variable domain in full, with the rest retrieved from reference TRBV5-1 and TRBJ1-1, is KAGVTQTPRYLIKTRGQQVTLSCSPISGHRSVSWYQQTPGQGLQFLFEYFSETQRNKGNFPGRFSGRQFSNSRSEMNVSTLELGDSALYLCASSLLQGEGTEAFFGQGTRLTVV.

In regard to this clone: Within the sample, other DNA sequences also encode this same CDR3. This sequence joins TRBV5-1 and TRBJ1-1; 10 positions match TRBD1. J gave up 5 bases and V 4 bases, and 2 bases lay outside the gene matches. This CDR3 is built from 13 residues. Germline loops: CDR1 SGHRS, CDR2 YFSETQ. DNA of the CDR3: TGCGCCAGCAGCCTGGACAGGGGGACTGAAGCTTTCTTT. The encoded protein is CASSLDRGTEAFF.

The chain has TRBV5-4 and TRBJ1-4, with D possibly matching TRBD1 (5 bases). From germline, CDR1 is SGHNT and CDR2 YYREEE (reference sequence). The CDR3 extends over 14 amino acids. Deletions cut 0 bases from V and 6 bases from J, with 9 bases between. The CDR3 reads CASSLDQGDEKLFF. For the CDR3, the DNA is TGTGCCAGCAGCTTGGACCAGGGCGATGAAAAACTGTTTTTT. The whole variable domain, remainder taken from reference TRBV5-4 and TRBJ1-4, is ETGVTQSPTHLIKTRGQQVTLRCSSQSGHNTVSWYQQALGQGPQFIFQYYREEENGRGNFPPRFSGLQFPNYSSELNVNALELDDSALYLCASSLDQGDEKLFFGSGTQLSVL.

V is TRBV6-1 and J is TRBJ2-7; 7 bases align to TRBD1. J gave up 0 bases and V 7 bases, and 6 bases lay outside the gene matches. Looked up from germline, CDR1 is MNHNS and CDR2 is SASEGT. The CDR3 runs 14 residues. In nucleotides, the CDR3 is TGTGCCAGCAAACCGGGACAGAGCTCCTACGAGCAGTACGTC. It specifies CASKPGQSSYEQYV.

The rearrangement joins TRBV2 to TRBJ1-2; 9 bases line up with TRBD1. There are 12 residues in the CDR3. After removal of 4 bases from V and 7 bases from J, the junction contained 1 base not matched to a gene. Germline-derived CDR1 and CDR2 are SNHLY and FYNNEI. The CDR3 nucleotides are TGTGCCAGCAGTGTGGGACAGGGTGGCTACACCTTC. Translation gives CASSVGQGGYTF. Filled out from reference TRBV2 and TRBJ1-2, the complete variable domain reads EPEVTQTPSHQVTQMGQEVILRCVPISNHLYFYWYRQILGQKVEFLVSFYNNEISEKSEIFDDQFSVERPDGSNFTLKIRSTKLEDSAMYFCASSVGQGGYTFGSGTRLTVV.

V and J are TRBV28 and TRBJ1-2, with TRBD1 matching 7 bases. Germline lookup yields CDR1 MDHEN and CDR2 SYDVKM. The CDR3 length is 14 residues. Germline trimming cut 3 bases from V and 3 bases from J; bases unmatched to any gene: 4. The CDR3 DNA reads as TGTGCCAGCAGTTTGTGGCAGGGGGACTATGGCTACACCTTC. Its translation is CASSLWQGDYGYTF.

The chain uses TRBV11-2 and TRBJ2-5; 8 bases map to TRBD2. Germline loops: CDR1 SGHAT, CDR2 FQNNGV. The CDR3 runs 15 residues. Germline trimming cut 7 bases from V and 3 bases from J; bases unmatched to any gene: 10. In DNA, the CDR3 is TGTGCCAGCAATGTAGGCACTAGCGGAAAAGAGACCCAGTACTTC. Translation: CASNVGTSGKETQYF.

CDR3 bases: TGTGCCAGCAGCGCGAGGGAGGGGGACAATGAGCAGTTCTTC. Translating gives CASSAREGDNEQFF. This chain joins TRBV5-4 and TRBJ2-1; TRBD2 is a possible D gene (7 bases). Trimming cost V 4 bases and J 5 bases, with 13 bases left between them. This CDR3 is 14 amino acids long. The germline V gene has CDR1 SGHNT and CDR2 YYREEE (reference sequence).

This clone was found once. This chain joins TRBV27 and TRBJ1-6; TRBD1 matches at 8 bases. Germline V lookup: CDR1 MNHEY, CDR2 SMNVEV (reference sequence). The CDR3 sequence is 14 residues long. J lost 9 bases, V lost 3 bases, and 4 bases had no gene match. The CDR3 region is CASSLQGATSPLHF. The CDR3, as DNA: TGTGCCAGCAGTTTGCAGGGGGCTACTTCACCCCTCCACTTT.

The rearrangement uses TRBV5-4 and TRBJ2-7; TRBD2 agrees at 8 bases. CDR1 SGHNT and CDR2 YYREEE come from the germline V gene (reference sequence). V trimming: 1 base; J trimming: 8 bases; junction bases outside the gene matches: 8. The CDR3 is made up of 14 amino acids. The CDR3 reads CASSLNGGGTKQYV. The CDR3 DNA reads TGTGCCAGCAGCTTGAACGGGGGGGGTACGAAGCAGTACGTC.